The 3 T cell receptor beta chains listed next were all sequenced from one sample in a study of OX40 agonist ivuxolimab in advanced cancers. Clones were read by immunoSEQ multiplex PCR, and TCRdb kept only the in-frame ones, dropping some. The data contain about 50,000 clones, around 86% of them singletons. Specimen: CD4+ or CD8+ T cells sorted from blood, collected in a trial of the OX40 agonist ivuxolimab. These receptors originate from an adult with an advanced solid tumor such as melanoma, head and neck, liver or kidney cancer.

This clone was detected only once. This chain uses TRBV9 with TRBJ2-1; the D is unclear. CDR3 length: 12 residues. The ends were cut back, 0 bases at V and 7 bases at J, with 5 bases in the middle. The germline V gene encodes CDR1 SGDLS and CDR2 YYNGEE. CDR3 sequence reads: CASSVAENEQFF. CDR3 sequence (DNA): TGTGCCAGCAGCGTAGCGGAGAATGAGCAGTTCTTC.

The chain combines TRBV11-2 with TRBJ1-1, with D maybe TRBD1 (6 bases). CDR1 SGHAT and CDR2 FQNNGV come from the germline V gene. Deletions cut 2 bases from V and 3 bases from J, with 22 bases between. The CDR3 loop spans 18 amino acids. CDR3 residues: CASSLRSKGGGRHTEAFF. As DNA, the CDR3 is TGTGCCAGCAGCTTAAGGTCCAAGGGAGGGGGGAGACACACTGAAGCTTTCTTT.

This sequence joins TRBV19 and TRBJ1-2, with D perhaps TRBD1 (6 bases). Trimming pared 8 bases from V and 6 bases from J, leaving 13 bases between. The germline CDR1 and CDR2 sequences are LNHDA and SQIVND (reference sequence). The CDR3 is 12 amino acids. The CDR3 DNA sequence: TGTGCCAGTGGAGACAGGTTAGATGGCTACACCTTC. Protein: CASGDRLDGYTF. Drawing the rest from reference TRBV19 and TRBJ1-2, the complete variable domain is DGGITQSPKYLFRKEGQNVTLSCEQNLNHDAMYWYRQDPGQGLRLIYYSQIVNDFQKGDIAEGYSVSREKKESFPLTVTSAQKNPTAFYLCASGDRLDGYTFGSGTRLTVV.